What follows are 12 T cell receptor beta chains derived from one specimen sequenced in a study of blood T cell repertoires in COVID-19 (dated by TCRdb to the early 2020s). Receptor amplification or capture employed the immunoSEQ multiplex PCR assay. TCRdb obtained this table from immuneACCESS and retained in-frame rearrangements with V and J assigned. These tables miss some clones; where compared with another copy, unresolved V genes account for less than half of the shortfall, and the remainder is unexplained. The sample records 310,000 or so clones, approximately 90% of which are singletons. Approximately 9.8% of the sample is taken by the ten largest. Sequenced input: PBMCs or T cells enriched from blood (not recorded which). The source of these receptors is a woman aged 40 to 49 who had recovered from COVID-19.

CDR3 nucleotide sequence: TGTGCCAGCAGCAGGGACAGTTACAATGAGCAGTTCTTC. It translates to CASSRDSYNEQFF. The chain has TRBV5-5 and TRBJ2-1; TRBD1 matches at 7 bases. The V segment lost 4 bases and the J segment 4 bases; nucleotides outside the gene matches: 2. The CDR3 length is 13 residues. Germline V CDR1 and CDR2: SGHKS, YYEKEE (reference sequence). The variable domain in full, completed from reference TRBV5-5 and TRBJ2-1, reads DAGVTQSPTHLIKTRGQQVTLRCSPISGHKSVSWYQQVLGQGPQFIFQYYEKEERGRGNFPDRFSARQFPNYSSELNVNALLLGDSALYLCASSRDSYNEQFFGPGTRLTVL.

The chain recombines TRBV4-3 with TRBJ1-2; the match to TRBD1 covers 10 bases. Germline CDR1 reads LGHNA; CDR2 reads YSLEER. This CDR3 is 15 amino acids long. V lost 1 base to trimming and J lost 6 bases; unmatched junction nucleotides: 5. The CDR3 protein is CASSQVETGGNGYTF. The CDR3 DNA follows: TGCGCCAGCAGCCAAGTGGAGACAGGGGGCAATGGCTACACCTTC.

The chain is built from TRBV30 and TRBJ1-4; TRBD1 matches at 7 bases. CDR3 length equals 13 residues. Germline CDR1 GTSNPN, CDR2 SVGIG (reference sequence). V was pared by 5 bases and J by 7 bases, with 7 bases of the junction left unmatched. This CDR3 is CAWRRDRSEKLFF. The DNA for the CDR3 is TGTGCCTGGCGCAGGGACAGAAGTGAAAAACTGTTTTTT.

The V gene is TRBV4-3, the J gene TRBJ2-3, with TRBD1 identical over 9 bases. CDR1 is LGHNA and CDR2 is YSLEER in the germline V gene. J was trimmed by 1 base and V by 0 bases; bases with no gene match: 5. CDR3 length: 17 amino acids. In DNA form, the CDR3 reads TGCGCCAGCAGCCAAGATTGGGACAGGGAGGGCACAGATACGCAGTATTTT. It specifies CASSQDWDREGTDTQYF.

The rearrangement uses TRBV7-3 and TRBJ2-1, with D perhaps matching TRBD1 (6 bases). Germline V gene sequence: CDR1 SGHTA, CDR2 FQGTGA. This CDR3 comprises 16 residues. V was shortened by 5 bases and J by 5 bases, with 19 bases between the two germline ends. The CDR3 loop is CASSHGVGAWDNEQFF. The DNA of the CDR3 is TGTGCCAGCAGCCACGGGGTGGGGGCATGGGACAATGAGCAGTTCTTC.

The chain links TRBV6-6 to TRBJ1-6, with D perhaps TRBD1 (6 bases). This CDR3 is built from 15 residues. CDR1 is MNHNY, CDR2 SVGAGI, per germline (reference sequence). V dropped 2 bases and J dropped 6 bases, with 11 bases sitting between them. CDR3 in DNA: TGTGCCAGCAGTTACGGGGTAGGGGGTAATTCACCCCTCCACTTT. Its protein product is CASSYGVGGNSPLHF.

The chain employs TRBV6-6 and TRBJ2-5, with D possibly matching TRBD1 (5 bases). V was shortened by 7 bases and J by 4 bases, with 13 bases between the two germline ends. The CDR3 runs 13 residues. The V gene's germline CDR1 is MNHNY and CDR2 SVGAGI (reference sequence). The DNA of the CDR3 is TGTGCCAGCAAACCCCAGGGTAGAGAGACCCAGTACTTC. Its translation: CASKPQGRETQYF.

This sequence joins TRBV2 and TRBJ2-7; 7 nucleotides agree with TRBD1. CDR3 length: 15 residues. V was clipped by 2 bases and J by 2 bases; unmatched bases: 6. Germline values: CDR1 SNHLY, CDR2 FYNNEI. In DNA, the CDR3 is TGTGCCAGCAGTGAACAGGGGGTTCCAACCTACGAGCAGTACTTC. It is translated as CASSEQGVPTYEQYF.

This chain connects TRBV21-1 to TRBJ2-3; the table gives TRBD2 as D, unverified against the DNA. TRBV21-1 is a listed pseudogene. This CDR3 is built from 19 residues. CDR3 sequence: CASSKASGRTLISTDTQYF. CDR3 DNA sequence: TGTGCCAGCAGCAAGGCTAGCGGGAGGACCCTTATTAGCACAGATACGCAGTATTTT.

This chain joins TRBV6-4 and TRBJ1-1; D ambiguous. V lost 6 bases and J 0 bases, leaving 8 bases between the germline ends. This CDR3 region has 13 residues. Germline V gives CDR1 MRHNA, CDR2 SNTAGT. The DNA of the CDR3 is TGTGCCAGCAGCACCCACATGAACACTGAAGCTTTCTTT. Protein: CASSTHMNTEAFF.

V is TRBV7-8 and J is TRBJ2-7; 9 bases agree with TRBD1. The CDR3 totals 15 residues. The V gene end was trimmed by 2 bases and the J gene end by 3 bases; junction bases not matched to a gene: 5. The germline CDR1 and CDR2 sequences are SGHVS and FQNEAQ. The CDR3 region is CASSLTGQGYYEQYF. CDR3 DNA: TGTGCCAGCAGCTTAACCGGACAGGGGTACTACGAGCAGTACTTC.

The chain employs TRBV6-2 or TRBV6-3 and TRBJ1-5; no firm D call. V lost 0 bases to trimming and J lost 3 bases, with 9 bases between them. Germline loops: CDR1 MNHEY, CDR2 SVGEGT. This CDR3 is 15 amino acids long. The CDR3 is CASSYSQAANQPQHF. The CDR3 coding sequence is TGTGCCAGCAGTTACTCCCAAGCGGCCAATCAGCCCCAGCATTTT.